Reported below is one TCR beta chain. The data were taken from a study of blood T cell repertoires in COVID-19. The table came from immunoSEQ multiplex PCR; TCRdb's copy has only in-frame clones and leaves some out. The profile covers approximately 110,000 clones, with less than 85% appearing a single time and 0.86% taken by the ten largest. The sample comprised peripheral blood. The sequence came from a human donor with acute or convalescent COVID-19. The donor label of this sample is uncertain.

The CDR3 DNA reads TGTGCCAGCAGCGCGGGACGGGGGAGCACTGAAGCTTTCTTT. Protein: CASSAGRGSTEAFF. The V call is TRBV7-9, the J call TRBJ1-1; D perhaps matches TRBD1 (5 bases). The CDR3 is 14 residues long. Germline V gene lookup returns CDR1 SEHNR and CDR2 FQNEAQ (reference sequence). Trimming shortened V by 5 bases and J by 4 bases, and 14 bases separated the two germline ends. Looking up the rest from reference TRBV7-9 and TRBJ1-1 gives the full variable domain: DTGVSQNPRHKITKRGQNVTFRCDPISEHNRLYWYRQTLGQGPEFLTYFQNEAQLEKSRLLSDRFSAERPKGSFSTLEIQRTEQGDSAMYLCASSAGRGSTEAFFGQGTRLTVV.